The clone carrying this T cell receptor (beta chain) was seen a handful of times. This record comes from a study of blood T cell repertoires in COVID-19. Study overall: Sites in the United States, Italy and Spain provided acute and convalescent COVID-19 samples.

Here immunoSEQ multiplex PCR was the method, and the copy in TCRdb shows in-frame clones only, minus some. The table includes 130,000 or so clones, 85% to 90% detected once. In germline, CDR1 is MNHEY, CDR2 SVGAGI. The length of the CDR3 is 12 residues. V lost 2 bases to trimming and J lost 10 bases, with 11 bases between them. This chain uses TRBV6-5 with TRBJ1-1; D gene uncertain. This sequence was found in a woman in her 50s with acute or convalescent COVID-19. The source material was peripheral blood. The CDR3 DNA follows: TGTGCCAGCAGTTACGAGGGCAGGCGAGCTTTCTTT. Its protein is CASSYEGRRAFF.